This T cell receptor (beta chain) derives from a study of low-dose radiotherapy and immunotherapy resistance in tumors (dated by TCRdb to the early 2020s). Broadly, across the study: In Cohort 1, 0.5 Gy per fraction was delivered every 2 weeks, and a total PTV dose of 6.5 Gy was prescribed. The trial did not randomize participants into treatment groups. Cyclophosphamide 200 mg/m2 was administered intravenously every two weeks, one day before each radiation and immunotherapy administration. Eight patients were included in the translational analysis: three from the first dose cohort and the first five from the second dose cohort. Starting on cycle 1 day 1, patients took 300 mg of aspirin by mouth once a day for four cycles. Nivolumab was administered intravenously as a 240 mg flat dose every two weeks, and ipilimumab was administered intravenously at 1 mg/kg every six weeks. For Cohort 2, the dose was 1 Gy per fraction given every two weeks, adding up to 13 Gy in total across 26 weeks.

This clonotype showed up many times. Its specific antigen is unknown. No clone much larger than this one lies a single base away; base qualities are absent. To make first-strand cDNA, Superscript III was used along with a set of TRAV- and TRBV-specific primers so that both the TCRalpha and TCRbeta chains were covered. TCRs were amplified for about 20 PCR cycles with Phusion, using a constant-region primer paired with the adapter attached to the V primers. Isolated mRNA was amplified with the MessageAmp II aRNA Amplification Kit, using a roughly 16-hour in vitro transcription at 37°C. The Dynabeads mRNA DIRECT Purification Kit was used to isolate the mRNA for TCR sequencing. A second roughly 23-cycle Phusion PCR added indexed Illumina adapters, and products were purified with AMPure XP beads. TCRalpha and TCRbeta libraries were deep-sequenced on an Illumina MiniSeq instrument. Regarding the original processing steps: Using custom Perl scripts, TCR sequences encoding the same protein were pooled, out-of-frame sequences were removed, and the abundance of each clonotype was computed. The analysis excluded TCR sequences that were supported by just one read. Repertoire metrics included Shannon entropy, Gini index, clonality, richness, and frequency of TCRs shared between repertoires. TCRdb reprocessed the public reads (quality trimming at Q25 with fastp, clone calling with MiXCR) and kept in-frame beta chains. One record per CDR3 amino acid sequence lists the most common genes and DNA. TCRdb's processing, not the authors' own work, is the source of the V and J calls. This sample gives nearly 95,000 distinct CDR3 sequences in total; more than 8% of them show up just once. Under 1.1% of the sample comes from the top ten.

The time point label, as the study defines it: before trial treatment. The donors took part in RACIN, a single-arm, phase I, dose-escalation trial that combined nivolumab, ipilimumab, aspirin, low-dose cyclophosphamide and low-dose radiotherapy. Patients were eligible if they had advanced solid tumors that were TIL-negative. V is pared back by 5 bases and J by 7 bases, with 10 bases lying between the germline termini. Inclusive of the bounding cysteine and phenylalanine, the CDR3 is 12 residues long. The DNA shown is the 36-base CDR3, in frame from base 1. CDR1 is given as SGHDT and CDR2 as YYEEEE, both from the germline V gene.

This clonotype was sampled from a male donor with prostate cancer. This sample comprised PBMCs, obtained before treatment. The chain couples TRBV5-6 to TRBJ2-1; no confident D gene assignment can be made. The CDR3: CASRENANEQFF. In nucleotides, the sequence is TGTGCCAGCAGGGAAAACGCGAATGAGCAGTTCTTC. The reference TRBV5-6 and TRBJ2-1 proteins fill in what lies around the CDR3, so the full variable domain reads DAGVTQSPTHLIKTRGQQVTLRCSPKSGHDTVSWYQQALGQGPQFIFQYYEEEERQRGNFPDRFSGHQFPNYSSELNVNALLLGDSALYLCASRENANEQFFGPGTRLTVL.